These T cell receptor beta chains were read from a single sample in a study of cytotoxic CD8 clonotypes in ibrutinib-treated CLL. Measured with immunoSEQ multiplex PCR; TCRdb has only the in-frame clones, and not every one. The table has roughly 250,000 clones, 70% seen once. The sample was PBMCs, taken after 24 months of ibrutinib treatment. The receptors come from a human donor with chronic lymphocytic leukemia. Each CDR3 is given with its conserved first and last residue. Each record gives: J gene, V gene, CDR3 protein.

J: TRBJ1-2
V: TRBV7-3
CDR3: CASSRLGGKGYTF

J: TRBJ1-2
V: TRBV28
CDR3: CASSFNRQGNGYTF

J: TRBJ2-3
V: TRBV7-9
CDR3: CASSLASGRTDTQYF

J: TRBJ2-6
V: TRBV30
CDR3: CAWSAANSGANVLTF

J: TRBJ2-3
V: TRBV6-5
CDR3: CASSRGLAETDTQYF

J: TRBJ2-1
V: TRBV7-3
CDR3: CASSFSGIDEQFF

J: TRBJ1-1
V: TRBV5-1
CDR3: CASSPRVDRASDEAFF

J: TRBJ2-7
V: TRBV5-1
CDR3: CASSLAGRVAGSYEQYF

J: TRBJ1-3
V: TRBV29-1
CDR3: CSATQTGAGNTIYF

J: TRBJ1-2
V: TRBV28
CDR3: CASSFPGQGRGYTF

J: TRBJ2-1
V: TRBV19
CDR3: CASSIGGRDLDEQFF

J: TRBJ2-5
V: TRBV11-2
CDR3: CASSLKETQYF

J: TRBJ1-2
V: TRBV4-2
CDR3: CASSQDGWGKGDGYTF

J: TRBJ2-1
V: TRBV9
CDR3: CASSVGGLAGGWNEQFF

J: TRBJ2-7
V: TRBV19
CDR3: CASSVGISYEQYF

J: TRBJ2-4
V: TRBV5-1
CDR3: CASSQGGLDIQYF

J: TRBJ2-7
V: TRBV7-9
CDR3: CASSLMAGGSLLEQYF

J: TRBJ2-5
V: TRBV5-1
CDR3: CASSAQETQYF

J: TRBJ2-1
V: TRBV14
CDR3: CASSQIRGDNEQFF

J: TRBJ1-5
V: TRBV28
CDR3: CASSYRGGGGNQPQHF

J: TRBJ2-3
V: TRBV7-9
CDR3: CASSPIGGRRTDTQYF

J: TRBJ1-2
V: TRBV9
CDR3: CASSVDGEHGYTF

J: TRBJ2-1
V: TRBV6-6
CDR3: CASSYASGREYEQFF

J: TRBJ1-2
V: TRBV14
CDR3: CASSQEYYGYTF

J: TRBJ2-1
V: TRBV18
CDR3: CASSPSSGDLNEQFF

J: TRBJ2-1
V: TRBV5-5
CDR3: CASSLVANTYNEQFF

J: TRBJ1-1
V: TRBV6-5
CDR3: CASSYSGREAEAFF

J: TRBJ1-5
V: TRBV27
CDR3: CASSLLGGNQPQHF

J: TRBJ2-7
V: TRBV30
CDR3: CAWTAGAWGWEQYF

J: TRBJ2-1
V: TRBV7-3
CDR3: CASSLALGGEYNEQFF

J: TRBJ2-3
V: TRBV5-4
CDR3: CASSSLLPGLATDTQYF

J: TRBJ2-7
V: TRBV28
CDR3: CASSTVAGGDYEQYF

J: TRBJ2-1
V: TRBV7-3
CDR3: CASSSTDGYNEQFF

J: TRBJ2-3
V: TRBV6-4
CDR3: CAIAGGPGTDTQYF

J: TRBJ1-2
V: TRBV13
CDR3: CASASRNRDVYGYTF

J: TRBJ2-7
V: TRBV9
CDR3: CASSVEGISEQYF

J: TRBJ1-2
V: TRBV6-5
CDR3: CASSYLDRTETGYTF

J: TRBJ1-2
V: TRBV2
CDR3: CASSSRQGGSRYGYTF

J: TRBJ1-1
V: TRBV18
CDR3: CASSPQEDRNTEAFF

J: TRBJ1-4
V: TRBV9
CDR3: CASSVVAGEKLFF

J: TRBJ1-1
V: TRBV15
CDR3: CATSQKGGRAFF

J: TRBJ2-7
V: TRBV2
CDR3: CASETTYEQYF

J: TRBJ2-1
V: TRBV5-6
CDR3: CASTAVGGLTNEQFF

J: TRBJ2-7
V: TRBV5-4
CDR3: CASSTVNPGHLPYEQYF

J: TRBJ2-7
V: TRBV28
CDR3: CASSHRGGPSYEQYF

J: TRBJ1-2
V: TRBV19
CDR3: CASRSWRGYTF

J: TRBJ2-2
V: TRBV29-1
CDR3: CSGRVTGELFF

J: TRBJ2-1
V: TRBV9
CDR3: CASSTGLEDNEQFF

J: TRBJ2-7
V: TRBV18
CDR3: CASSPSGNEQYF

J: TRBJ1-4
V: TRBV6-6
CDR3: CASLQRGGWKLFF

J: TRBJ2-7
V: TRBV7-9
CDR3: CASSSARYEQYF

J: TRBJ2-3
V: TRBV29-1
CDR3: CSVSRQGSPDTQYF

J: TRBJ2-7
V: TRBV29-1
CDR3: CSVGTGLAGSVGQYF

J: TRBJ2-5
V: TRBV5-1
CDR3: CASSLAAYTDQETQYF

J: TRBJ2-1
V: TRBV28
CDR3: CASSRDRGYEQFF

J: TRBJ2-2
V: TRBV19
CDR3: CASSNTGELFF

J: TRBJ2-1
V: TRBV6-1
CDR3: CASPGRDNEQFF

J: TRBJ1-1
V: TRBV12-5
CDR3: CASGWEGTEAFF

J: TRBJ2-1
V: TRBV5-1
CDR3: CASSLAGSRSNNEQFF